Below are 31 T cell receptor beta chains sequenced from a single sample in a study of blood T cell repertoires in COVID-19 (dated by TCRdb to 2019 to 2021). Library method: the immunoSEQ multiplex PCR assay. The source is immuneACCESS, and TCRdb retained only in-frame sequences with V and J called. Part of the clones is not carried over; for the studies checked, unresolved V genes explain less than half of this, and the remainder is unexplained. Counted in this sample were about 410,000 clones; roughly 90% of them appeared once. The top ten hold about 1.4% of the sample. The sequenced material came from peripheral blood. These receptors all stem from a woman aged 35 to 49 with COVID-19, enrolled during active disease.

The chain uses TRBV24-1 and TRBJ2-2, with TRBD1 matching 10 bases. Germline V lookup: CDR1 KGHDR, CDR2 SFDVKD. This CDR3 region has 15 residues. J lost 6 bases, V lost 3 bases, and 3 bases had no gene match. This CDR3 is CATSDGQGEAGELFF. The CDR3, as DNA: TGTGCCACCAGTGATGGACAGGGGGAGGCCGGGGAGCTGTTTTTT.

This chain connects TRBV7-9 to TRBJ2-1; D is perhaps TRBD2 (6 bases). Trimming took 4 bases from V and 5 from J, leaving 12 bases between them. CDR3 size: 14 residues. Germline V gene data show CDR1 as SEHNR and CDR2 as FQNEAQ (reference sequence). CDR3 sequence: CASSSSWTNNEQFF. The CDR3 DNA is TGTGCCAGCAGCTCAAGCTGGACTAACAATGAGCAGTTCTTC.

This clone was picked up a small number of times. This rearrangement joins TRBV19 to TRBJ2-7; maybe TRBD1 (6 bases). This CDR3 comprises 16 residues. Trimming removed 1 base at V and 3 bases at J, with 16 bases between. The germline CDR1 and CDR2 sequences are LNHDA and SQIVND (reference sequence). The CDR3 DNA reads as TGTGCCAGTAGTATAGGCGGCACAGGGTCTAACTACGAGCAGTACTTC. Its translation: CASSIGGTGSNYEQYF.

The J gene is TRBJ2-4, the V gene TRBV30, with D possibly TRBD1 on 7 matching bases. V was cut by 5 bases and J by 9 bases, with 14 bases left in between. Germline loops: CDR1 GTSNPN, CDR2 SVGIG (reference sequence). This CDR3 is 12 amino acids long. The CDR3 nucleotides read TGTGCCTGGTGGAGGGGGCAAGGCATTCAGTACTTC. It encodes CAWWRGQGIQYF.

CDR3 in amino acids: CASSLYYEQYF. The CDR3 DNA reads TGTGCCAGCAGCTTATACTACGAGCAGTACTTC. This rearrangement joins TRBV11-2 to TRBJ2-7; D call uncertain. The CDR3 totals 11 residues. Germline values: CDR1 SGHAT, CDR2 FQNNGV. The germline V and J ends were trimmed by 2 bases and 3 bases, with 2 bases remaining between them.

The V and J genes are TRBV6-2 or TRBV6-3 and TRBJ2-2, with TRBD1 matching 7 bases. The trim removed 6 bases at V and 0 bases at J, leaving 7 bases unmatched. The CDR3 runs 16 residues. The germline V gene has CDR1 MNHEY and CDR2 SVGEGT. This CDR3 is CASSSGDRANTGELFF. The CDR3 nucleotides are TGTGCCAGCAGCTCCGGGGACAGAGCGAACACCGGGGAGCTGTTTTTT.

This chain joins TRBV2 and TRBJ2-1; TRBD2 aligns across 10 bases. This CDR3 is 15 amino acids long. The germline gives CDR1 SNHLY, CDR2 FYNNEI. V gave up 4 bases and J gave up 8 bases; unmatched junction bases: 8. The CDR3 spells CASSVSGGAWDEQFF. Here the CDR3 DNA reads TGTGCCAGCAGTGTAAGCGGGGGGGCCTGGGATGAGCAGTTCTTC.

V usage is TRBV7-2 and J usage is TRBJ1-1; TRBD1 matches at 7 bases. V was pared by 5 bases and J by 1 base, with 7 bases of the junction left unmatched. Per germline, CDR1 SGHTA and CDR2 FQGNSA. The CDR3 contains 15 residues. The CDR3: CASSRRRDRNTEAFF. Here the CDR3 DNA reads TGTGCCAGCAGCCGGCGCCGGGACAGGAACACTGAAGCTTTCTTT.

Comment on this clone: The same CDR3 is also encoded by other DNA sequences in this sample. The chain combines TRBV7-2 with TRBJ2-1; possibly TRBD2 for D (5 bases). The CDR3 length is 14 residues. Trimming took off 3 bases at V and 1 base at J, with 7 bases between the two ends. Per the germline V gene, CDR1 is SGHTA and CDR2 is FQGNSA. The CDR3, as DNA: TGTGCCAGCAGCTTGTCGGGATCCTACAATGAGCAGTTCTTC. This translates into CASSLSGSYNEQFF.

This clone was counted only a few times. The V call is TRBV5-6, the J call TRBJ2-2; 14 bases are shared with TRBD2. Per germline, CDR1 SGHDT and CDR2 YYEEEE. CDR3 size: 18 residues. V shed 0 bases, J shed 5 bases, and the junction held 6 bases outside the gene matches. The DNA of the CDR3 is TGTGCCAGCAGCTTGGAATACCGGACTAGCGGGAGGACCGGGGAGCTGTTTTTT. This translates into CASSLEYRTSGRTGELFF.

The table lists this clone with a count of one. This chain uses TRBV11-2 with TRBJ2-7; D gene unclear. V was pared by 1 base and J by 4 bases, with 8 bases between. Germline CDR1 SGHAT, CDR2 FQNNGV. The length of the CDR3 is 13 residues. CDR3 region: CASSLGALYEQYF. CDR3 nucleotide sequence: TGTGCCAGCAGCTTAGGGGCCCTGTACGAGCAGTACTTC.

J is TRBJ2-2 and V is TRBV6-5, with D possibly matching TRBD2 (6 bases). The CDR3 runs 15 residues. Looked up from germline, CDR1 is MNHEY and CDR2 is SVGAGI. V lost 6 bases and J 6 bases, leaving 17 bases between the germline ends. The CDR3 DNA sequence: TGTGCCAGCAGCGTCGGGGGATTCCCGCCCGGGGAGCTGTTTTTT. Its protein is CASSVGGFPPGELFF.

This chain links TRBV30 with TRBJ1-2; D is possibly TRBD1 (5 bases). CDR3 length equals 13 residues. Looked up from germline, CDR1 is GTSNPN and CDR2 is SVGIG (reference sequence). V lost 2 bases and J lost 6, with 13 bases in between. This CDR3 reads CAWSHTGRDGYTF. The CDR3 coding sequence is TGTGCCTGGAGTCACACAGGACGCGATGGCTACACCTTC.

The chain uses TRBV19 and TRBJ1-6; 10 bases align to TRBD1. Per the germline V gene, CDR1 is LNHDA and CDR2 is SQIVND (reference sequence). CDR3 size: 16 residues. With 6 bases clipped from V and 3 bases from J, the junction kept 5 bases outside the gene matches. The CDR3 region has the DNA TGTGCCAGTAGGTACGGGACAGGGGACTATAATTCACCCCTCCACTTT. Encoded protein: CASRYGTGDYNSPLHF.

The chain uses TRBV11-3 and TRBJ2-3; 9 bases are shared with TRBD2. Germline trimming cut 5 bases from V and 2 bases from J; bases unmatched to any gene: 8. This CDR3 is 16 amino acids long. In germline, CDR1 is SGHNT, CDR2 YENEEA. The CDR3 loop reads CASSRASGIYTDTQYF. Here the CDR3 DNA reads TGTGCCAGCAGCCGGGCTAGCGGGATATACACAGATACGCAGTATTTT.

The chain joins TRBV12-3 or TRBV12-4 to TRBJ1-2; 9 bases are a match to TRBD1. This CDR3 contains 13 residues. The trim removed 6 bases at V and 1 base at J, leaving 0 bases unmatched. CDR3 residues: CASRGQGNYGYTF. Here the CDR3 DNA reads TGTGCCAGCAGGGGACAGGGTAACTATGGCTACACCTTC.

V gene TRBV28 combines with J gene TRBJ1-5; D is undetermined. This CDR3 contains 16 residues. The germline gives CDR1 MDHEN, CDR2 SYDVKM. Deletions cut 4 bases from V and 0 bases from J, with 13 bases between. CDR3 sequence: CASSYNAGFSNQPQHF. The CDR3 DNA sequence: TGTGCCAGCAGTTACAACGCAGGATTTAGCAATCAGCCCCAGCATTTT.

The gene calls are TRBV18 and TRBJ2-1; 8 bases match TRBD1. The V and J ends lost 3 bases and 7 bases, in that order; junction bases with no gene match: 5. From germline, CDR1 is KGHSH and CDR2 LQKENI. The CDR3 contains 14 residues. CDR3 DNA sequence: TGTGCCAGCTCACCGGACAGGGCAGCGAATGAGCAGTTCTTC. Amino acid sequence: CASSPDRAANEQFF.

CDR3 DNA sequence: TGTGCCAGCAGCGGTACAGGGGGGGATGGTCAGCCCCAGCATTTT. Translating gives CASSGTGGDGQPQHF. The genes are TRBV9 and TRBJ1-5; the match to TRBD1 covers 8 bases. This CDR3 spans 15 amino acids. The germline gives CDR1 SGDLS, CDR2 YYNGEE. With V trimmed by 3 bases and J by 6 bases, 8 bases remained unmatched.

The rearrangement links TRBV27 to TRBJ2-5; the match to TRBD1 covers 8 bases. The germline V gene encodes CDR1 MNHEY and CDR2 SMNVEV (reference sequence). With V trimmed by 3 bases and J by 2 bases, 5 bases remained unmatched. The CDR3 is 15 amino acids. Written as DNA, the CDR3 is TGTGCCAGCAGTTTCCAGGGGGCTTGGCAAGAGACCCAGTACTTC. Amino acid sequence: CASSFQGAWQETQYF.

The chain is built from TRBV28 and TRBJ1-4; the D gene is possibly TRBD1 (6 bases). CDR1 is MDHEN and CDR2 is SYDVKM in the germline V gene. V was trimmed by 7 bases and J by 7 bases, leaving 16 bases between them. This CDR3 region has 14 residues. The CDR3 protein is CASTPTGGIEKLFF. The CDR3 nucleotides read TGTGCCAGCACCCCGACGGGGGGCATTGAAAAACTGTTTTTT.

This chain joins TRBV18 and TRBJ1-6, with 9 bases matching TRBD1. CDR1 is KGHSH and CDR2 is LQKENI in the germline V gene. The CDR3 has 17 amino acids. V dropped 3 bases and J dropped 8; count of bases not matched to a gene: 11. CDR3 DNA sequence: TGTGCCAGCTCACCGGTAACGAGACAGGGGGTTGATTCACCCCTCCACTTT. This translates into CASSPVTRQGVDSPLHF.

This chain connects TRBV4-1 to TRBJ1-2, with 7 nucleotides matching TRBD1. With 1 base clipped from V and 7 bases from J, the junction kept 6 bases outside the gene matches. Germline lookup yields CDR1 MGHRA and CDR2 YSYEKL. This CDR3 has 14 residues. The CDR3 spells CASSQVRQGGGYTF. CDR3 DNA: TGCGCCAGCAGCCAAGTACGACAGGGCGGTGGCTACACCTTC.

This clone was seen a few times. The chain couples TRBV10-3 to TRBJ1-1; weak D call: TRBD1 (5 bases). V shed 4 bases and J shed 10 bases, with 16 bases lying between them. Germline V gene lookup returns CDR1 ENHRY and CDR2 SYGVKD. The CDR3 runs 13 residues. CDR3 nucleotide sequence: TGTGCCATCAGTGCAGGTGGGGGGAGTGCAGCTTTCTTT. The encoded protein is CAISAGGGSAAFF.

The V and J genes are TRBV19 and TRBJ2-3; 12 positions agree with TRBD2. This CDR3 contains 15 residues. The V gene's germline CDR1 is LNHDA and CDR2 SQIVND (reference sequence). V trimming: 6 bases; J trimming: 3 bases; junction bases outside the gene matches: 4. The CDR3 region is CASSLAGGWTDTQYF. The CDR3 bases are TGTGCCAGTAGCCTAGCGGGAGGGTGGACAGATACGCAGTATTTT.

CDR3 DNA sequence: TGTGCCAGCAGTCGGGACAATGGGAGCAATCAGCCCCAGCATTTT. As protein: CASSRDNGSNQPQHF. The chain has TRBV6-2 or TRBV6-3 and TRBJ1-5; D is possibly TRBD1 (6 bases). The V and J ends lost 5 bases and 1 base respectively, with 12 bases between them. The CDR3 is 15 residues long. CDR1 is MNHEY, CDR2 SVGEGT, per germline.

The rearrangement joins TRBV24-1 to TRBJ2-3; tentative D call: TRBD1 (6 bases). V was clipped by 3 bases and J by 4 bases, with 13 bases between them. There are 15 residues in the CDR3. CDR1 is KGHDR, CDR2 SFDVKD, per germline. The CDR3 nucleotides are TGTGCCACCAGTGATGCATACAGGGACCCAGATACGCAGTATTTT. Translation: CATSDAYRDPDTQYF.

This chain joins TRBV27 and TRBJ2-5, with 11 bases matching TRBD2. CDR3 length equals 16 residues. The germline V gene has CDR1 MNHEY and CDR2 SMNVEV (reference sequence). Trimming removed 5 bases from V and 3 bases from J; junction bases left unmatched: 8. The CDR3 DNA sequence: TGTGCCAGCAGTCCCCGACTAGCGGGGAATGAAGAGACCCAGTACTTC. As protein: CASSPRLAGNEETQYF.

The chain carries TRBV18 and TRBJ1-2; 8 positions match TRBD1. The CDR3 has 15 residues. The germline V gene encodes CDR1 KGHSH and CDR2 LQKENI. Trimming took 2 bases from V and 3 from J; bases not matched to a gene: 5. CDR3: CASSPLGTGDYGYTF. For the CDR3, the DNA is TGTGCCAGCTCACCATTGGGGACAGGTGACTATGGCTACACCTTC.

In its sample, this clone was seen once. The chain couples TRBV28 to TRBJ1-2, with no clear D. Germline V CDR1 and CDR2: MDHEN, SYDVKM. CDR3 size: 13 residues. Trimming removed 3 bases from V and 4 bases from J, with 9 bases in between. This CDR3 is CASSLPGAYGYTF. As DNA, the CDR3 is TGTGCCAGCAGTTTGCCGGGTGCCTATGGCTACACCTTC.

The V gene is TRBV7-2, the J gene TRBJ1-6, with D tentatively TRBD1 (5 bases). V gave up 5 bases and J gave up 5 bases, with 16 bases separating them. The germline V gene has CDR1 SGHTA and CDR2 FQGNSA. CDR3 length: 16 amino acids. In DNA, the CDR3 is TGTGCCAGCAGCCAACGTGGGGGGGTGAATAATTCACCCCTCCACTTT. Encoded protein: CASSQRGGVNNSPLHF.